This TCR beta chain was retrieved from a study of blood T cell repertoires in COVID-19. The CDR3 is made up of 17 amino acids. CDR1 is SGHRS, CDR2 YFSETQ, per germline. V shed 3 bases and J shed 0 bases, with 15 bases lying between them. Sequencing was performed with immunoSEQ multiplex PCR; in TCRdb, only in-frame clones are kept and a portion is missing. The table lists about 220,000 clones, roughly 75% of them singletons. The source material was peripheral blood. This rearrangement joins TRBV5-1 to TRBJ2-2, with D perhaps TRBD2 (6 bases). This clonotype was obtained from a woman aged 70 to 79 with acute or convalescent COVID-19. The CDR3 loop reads CASSYQQRGSNTGELFF. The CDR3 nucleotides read TGCGCCAGCAGCTACCAACAACGGGGGTCGAACACCGGGGAGCTGTTTTTT.